The 19 T cell receptor beta chains presented below share a single source sample, sequenced in a study of neoadjuvant anti-PD-1 for oral cavity cancer. Some clones are missing from TCRdb's copy, which holds only in-frame ones; the method was immunoSEQ multiplex PCR. The sample contains approximately 67,000 clones, around 83% of which appear only once. The sequencing here drew on PBMCs, taken before nivolumab (anti-PD-1) treatment. The receptors stem from a person between 35 and 79 years old with oral cavity squamous cell carcinoma.

The V gene is TRBV2, the J gene TRBJ2-7; the D is unclear. Germline CDR1 is SNHLY and CDR2 is FYNNEI. The CDR3 has 11 residues. Trimming cost V 9 bases and J 2 bases, with 8 bases left between them. CDR3 sequence (DNA): TGTGCCAGTTCGAAAACCTACGAGCAGTACTTC. Amino acid sequence: CASSKTYEQYF.

The chain uses TRBV6-5 and TRBJ2-1, with D possibly matching TRBD2 (6 bases). V was shortened by 7 bases and J by 7 bases, with 20 bases between the two germline ends. The CDR3 is made up of 15 amino acids. Germline V gives CDR1 MNHEY, CDR2 SVGAGI. The CDR3 protein is CASNPGGKKGNEQFF. CDR3 nucleotide sequence: TGTGCCAGCAACCCTGGGGGGAAAAAAGGAAATGAGCAGTTCTTC.

This clone has a handful of counts. V gene TRBV19 combines with J gene TRBJ1-4, with TRBD1 as a possible D gene (6 bases). The germline V gene has CDR1 LNHDA and CDR2 SQIVND (reference sequence). The CDR3 has 15 amino acids. Trimming took off 1 base at V and 4 bases at J, with 10 bases between the two ends. Here the CDR3 reads CASSIGQANNEKLFF. Here the CDR3 DNA reads TGTGCCAGTAGTATAGGACAGGCGAATAATGAAAAACTGTTTTTT.

J is TRBJ2-7 and V is TRBV5-1, with TRBD2 matching over 8 bases. Per germline, CDR1 SGHRS and CDR2 YFSETQ. This CDR3 is built from 14 residues. With V trimmed by 4 bases and J by 2 bases, 5 bases remained unmatched. CDR3: CASSASGSTYEQYF. As DNA, the CDR3 is TGCGCCAGCAGCGCCAGCGGGAGCACCTACGAGCAGTACTTC.

The chain has TRBV19 and TRBJ1-4; D not resolved. CDR1 is LNHDA, CDR2 SQIVND, per germline (reference sequence). The V gene lost 6 bases and the J gene lost 4 bases, with 6 bases spanning the gap. CDR3 length: 12 residues. The CDR3 nucleotides are TGTGCCAGTAGGCCAAATAATGAAAAACTGTTTTTT. This codes for CASRPNNEKLFF.

The CDR3 loop reads CASSLEPRQGHRQTYTF. CDR3 nucleotides: TGTGCCAGCAGCTTAGAACCCCGACAGGGGCACAGACAAACCTACACCTTC. The chain joins TRBV11-2 to TRBJ1-2; TRBD1 matches 8 bases. V shed 0 bases, J shed 10 bases, and the junction held 16 bases outside the gene matches. CDR1 SGHAT and CDR2 FQNNGV come from the germline V gene. The length of the CDR3 is 17 residues.

The V and J genes are TRBV28 and TRBJ2-7; 7 positions match TRBD1. CDR3 length: 15 residues. CDR1 and CDR2 (germline): MDHEN, SYDVKM. Losses at the gene ends were 6 bases for V and 4 bases for J; bases not matched to a gene: 12. The CDR3 loop reads CASSLPGTALYEQYF. CDR3 sequence (DNA): TGTGCCAGCAGCCTCCCCGGGACAGCTCTTTACGAGCAGTACTTC. Looking up the rest from reference TRBV28 and TRBJ2-7 gives the full variable domain: DVKVTQSSRYLVKRTGEKVFLECVQDMDHENMFWYRQDPGLGLRLIYFSYDVKMKEKGDIPEGYSVSREKKERFSLILESASTNQTSMYLCASSLPGTALYEQYFGPGTRLTVT.

J is TRBJ1-3 and V is TRBV9; no definite D call. The CDR3 is 15 amino acids. V gave up 0 bases and J gave up 0 bases, with 7 bases separating them. Per the germline V gene, CDR1 is SGDLS and CDR2 is YYNGEE. CDR3 in DNA: TGTGCCAGCAGCGTAGGGGCGGTCTCTGGAAACACCATATATTTT. It translates to CASSVGAVSGNTIYF.

The chain combines TRBV6-5 with TRBJ1-1; 9 bases line up with TRBD1. Losses at the gene ends were 5 bases for V and 7 bases for J; bases not matched to a gene: 5. The germline gives CDR1 MNHEY, CDR2 SVGAGI. The CDR3 has 13 residues. The CDR3, as DNA: TGTGCCAGCAGTCCGGGACAGGGCGTTGAAGCTTTCTTT. This encodes CASSPGQGVEAFF.

The chain is built from TRBV7-2 and TRBJ1-4; D ambiguous. V was trimmed by 8 bases and J by 4 bases, leaving 11 bases between them. Germline assignment: CDR1 SGHTA and CDR2 FQGNSA. This CDR3 is built from 13 residues. The CDR3 reads CASARGGNEKLFF. The CDR3 nucleotides read TGTGCCAGCGCTCGAGGCGGTAATGAAAAACTGTTTTTT. Looking up the rest from reference TRBV7-2 and TRBJ1-4 gives the full variable domain: GAGVSQSPSNKVTEKGKDVELRCDPISGHTALYWYRQSLGQGLEFLIYFQGNSAPDKSGLPSDRFSAERTGGSVSTLTIQRTQQEDSAVYLCASARGGNEKLFFGSGTQLSVL.

This chain uses TRBV9 with TRBJ2-1; D is unresolved. This CDR3 has 13 residues. Deletions cut 4 bases from V and 7 bases from J, with 12 bases between. Germline lookup yields CDR1 SGDLS and CDR2 YYNGEE. The CDR3 coding sequence is TGTGCCAGCAGCTCATTTTCTAGGAATGAGCAGTTCTTC. Amino acid sequence: CASSSFSRNEQFF.

This clone was seen only a few times. The chain carries TRBV19 and TRBJ1-2, with 7 bases matching TRBD1. V was clipped by 0 bases and J by 6 bases; unmatched bases: 7. Germline loops: CDR1 LNHDA, CDR2 SQIVND (reference sequence). The CDR3 totals 15 residues. The DNA for the CDR3 is TGTGCCAGTAGTATAGATCGGGGGACAGAACATGGCTACACCTTC. Translation gives CASSIDRGTEHGYTF.

The V and J genes are TRBV7-8 and TRBJ1-6; D not certain. CDR3 length equals 18 residues. With 0 bases removed from V and 0 bases from J, the gap between germline ends came to 12 bases. Per the germline V gene, CDR1 is SGHVS and CDR2 is FQNEAQ. The CDR3 reads CASSLALRSGSYNSPLHF. CDR3 in DNA: TGTGCCAGCAGCTTAGCGCTAAGGAGCGGCTCCTATAATTCACCCCTCCACTTT.

The V call is TRBV19, the J call TRBJ1-6; D is uncertain. Trimming took off 11 bases at V and 7 bases at J, with 15 bases between the two ends. Per the germline V gene, CDR1 is LNHDA and CDR2 is SQIVND (reference sequence). This CDR3 spans 13 amino acids. CDR3 in DNA: TGTGCCTCCACCCGGGAGCTCAATTCACCCCTCCACTTT. Translating gives CASTRELNSPLHF.

This chain joins TRBV30 and TRBJ1-2; weak D call: TRBD1 (5 bases). Germline V lookup: CDR1 GTSNPN, CDR2 SVGIG (reference sequence). This CDR3 has 13 amino acids. V was trimmed by 3 bases and J by 8 bases, leaving 16 bases between them. CDR3 loop: CAWSPSGMGGYTF. CDR3 nucleotides: TGTGCCTGGAGCCCGTCAGGGATGGGCGGCTACACCTTC.

The chain combines TRBV7-9 with TRBJ1-1; D gene unclear. The ends were cut back, 5 bases at V and 5 bases at J, with 15 bases in the middle. This CDR3 comprises 14 residues. CDR1 and CDR2 (germline): SEHNR, FQNEAQ (reference sequence). CDR3 bases: TGTGCCAGCAGCCCCAGGTCCTCTTCGACTGAAGCTTTCTTT. As protein: CASSPRSSSTEAFF.

The rearrangement joins TRBV5-4 to TRBJ2-5, with 12 bases that match TRBD1. Germline V CDR1 and CDR2: SGHNT, YYREEE (reference sequence). The J segment lost 4 bases and the V segment lost 0 bases, leaving 7 bases of the junction unmatched. The CDR3 has 17 residues. CDR3 protein: CASSLGPGTGGLETQYF. The CDR3 coding sequence is TGTGCCAGCAGCTTGGGTCCCGGGACAGGGGGCCTAGAGACCCAGTACTTC. Complete variable domain (other parts from reference TRBV5-4 and TRBJ2-5): ETGVTQSPTHLIKTRGQQVTLRCSSQSGHNTVSWYQQALGQGPQFIFQYYREEENGRGNFPPRFSGLQFPNYSSELNVNALELDDSALYLCASSLGPGTGGLETQYFGPGTRLLVL.

The chain recombines TRBV9 with TRBJ2-2; 11 bases fit TRBD2. Germline V gene sequence: CDR1 SGDLS, CDR2 YYNGEE. This CDR3 is 15 amino acids long. V was clipped by 1 base and J by 4 bases; unmatched bases: 0. The CDR3 coding sequence is TGTGCCAGCAGCGTACTAGCGGGAGGCACCGGGGAGCTGTTTTTT. Translated, it gives CASSVLAGGTGELFF.

The chain has TRBV7-9 and TRBJ1-2; D gene uncertain. Germline V gives CDR1 SEHNR, CDR2 FQNEAQ (reference sequence). This CDR3 is 15 amino acids long. Trimming stripped 2 bases from V and 6 bases from J, with 16 bases between. The CDR3 here is CASSLSASFLDGYTF. The CDR3 region has the DNA TGTGCCAGCAGCTTATCCGCGTCGTTTCTGGATGGCTACACCTTC.